This entry is about one T cell receptor beta chain. Its antigen is as yet unknown. Genomic DNA constituted the template upon which TCR beta VDJ and CDR3 profiling was performed. MiXCR, run by TCRdb on the reads, gives a single entry per CDR3 protein. The sample carries hundreds of thousands of distinct CDR3 sequences, under 80% recorded once. This record belongs to a study of CD8+CD57+ T cells in acquired aplastic anemia. Broader study findings: Common to patients and controls were roughly 30 CD8+ CDR3 sequences.

The CDR3 has 14 amino acids. Germline V lookup: CDR1 SGHDN, CDR2 FVKESK. Trimming removed 4 bases at V and 16 bases at J, with 23 bases between. The receptor's source is a human donor in good health, serving as a control. The gene calls are TRBV14 and TRBJ1-5; D gene uncertain. The source material was sorted CD4+, CD8+, or CD8+CD57+ T cells (not recorded which) from PBMCs. The CDR3 DNA follows: TGTGCCAGCAGCCTAGGTCGTAGGCTACCACCCCTCCATTTT. Its protein product is CASSLGRRLPPLHF.